This T cell receptor (beta chain) was observed in a study of cytomegalovirus exposure and HLA in healthy donors (dated by TCRdb to the late 2010s). Context from the whole study: According to a later analysis, the 120 or so validation repertoires were produced on the same platform as the approximately 690 repertoires of the first cohort. The aim of the study was to test whether cataloging public T cell receptors could identify signatures of past pathogen exposure. Along with the roughly 670-subject first cohort, a separate validation cohort of approximately 110 different subjects was used. To predict cytomegalovirus infection status, the study brought together high-throughput TCR immunosequencing, statistical association of individual TCRs with disease status, and machine learning.

Separate from the approximately 700-subject first cohort, the validation cohort of more than 90 subjects was the group to which the donors belonged. At the junction V is shortened by 5 bases and J by 3 bases, with 11 bases in between. The CDR3 contains 13 residues, cysteine and phenylalanine counted. Only the CDR3 part of the read is kept: 39 bases, read in frame from the first base. CDR1 and CDR2, per the germline V gene, are SGHTA and FQGNSA. Library preparation used the immunoSEQ multiplex PCR assay. The authors' analysis ran thus. A statistical classification framework was built for diagnosing cytomegalovirus status from the catalog of TCR beta chain sequences. The clones in this table, taken by TCRdb from immuneACCESS, are in-frame only. Not every clone is retained; where verified, under half of the shortfall comes from an unresolved V gene, and the cause of the rest is unknown. V, J and clone size derive from that table, while D and trimming were established from the DNA sequence. Present in this sample are around 86,000 clones, about 93% of which were seen just once. About 1.1% of the sample belongs to the ten largest clones.

In regard to this clone: No antigen is known for it. Base qualities are not at hand, and no much larger clone is one base apart.

Overall study outcomes, separate from this receptor: The validation cohort had no HLA typing available for a later analysis, so co-occurrence within that cohort was assessed over all 110 or so repertoires. The classifier was reported to diagnose cytomegalovirus status with high specificity and sensitivity in both the original and validation cohorts. It was suggested by the authors that the approach could potentially be generalized to other disease states and immunological phenotypes. Subsequent analysis determined that TCRs grouped into clusters in the first cohort also showed a tendency toward co-occurrence across the roughly 110 validation repertoires, and 90% to 95% of cluster scores exceeded 0. In vitro tests confirmed that three of the cytomegalovirus-associated TCR beta chains recognize cytomegalovirus antigens. In the study, approximately 150 TCR beta chains were listed as associated with cytomegalovirus. While some public TCRs were present in many individuals, most TCR sequences turned up only very rarely across donors.

The V gene is TRBV7-2 and the J gene is TRBJ2-7; a weak D assignment points to TRBD1 (6 bases agree). The TCR was taken from a woman aged 25 to 45 in good health and CMV-seropositive. The source material was PBMCs. The bases read TGTGCCAGCAGCGCGAACAGGGACTACGAGCAGTACTTC. Its amino acids are CASSANRDYEQYF.